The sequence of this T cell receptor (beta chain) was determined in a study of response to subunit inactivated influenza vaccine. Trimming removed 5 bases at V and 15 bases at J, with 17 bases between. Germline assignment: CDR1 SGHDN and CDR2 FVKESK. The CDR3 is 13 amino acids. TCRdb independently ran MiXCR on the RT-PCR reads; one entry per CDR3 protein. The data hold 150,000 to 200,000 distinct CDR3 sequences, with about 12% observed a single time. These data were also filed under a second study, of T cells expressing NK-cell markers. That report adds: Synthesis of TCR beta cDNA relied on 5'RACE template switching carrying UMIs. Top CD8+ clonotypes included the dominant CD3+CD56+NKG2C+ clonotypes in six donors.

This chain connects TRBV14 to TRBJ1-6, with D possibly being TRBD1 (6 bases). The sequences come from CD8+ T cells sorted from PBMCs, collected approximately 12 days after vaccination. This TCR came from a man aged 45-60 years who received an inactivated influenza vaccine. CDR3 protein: CASSGRGPFHLHF. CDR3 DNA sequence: TGTGCCAGCAGCGGCAGGGGTCCCTTTCACCTCCACTTT.